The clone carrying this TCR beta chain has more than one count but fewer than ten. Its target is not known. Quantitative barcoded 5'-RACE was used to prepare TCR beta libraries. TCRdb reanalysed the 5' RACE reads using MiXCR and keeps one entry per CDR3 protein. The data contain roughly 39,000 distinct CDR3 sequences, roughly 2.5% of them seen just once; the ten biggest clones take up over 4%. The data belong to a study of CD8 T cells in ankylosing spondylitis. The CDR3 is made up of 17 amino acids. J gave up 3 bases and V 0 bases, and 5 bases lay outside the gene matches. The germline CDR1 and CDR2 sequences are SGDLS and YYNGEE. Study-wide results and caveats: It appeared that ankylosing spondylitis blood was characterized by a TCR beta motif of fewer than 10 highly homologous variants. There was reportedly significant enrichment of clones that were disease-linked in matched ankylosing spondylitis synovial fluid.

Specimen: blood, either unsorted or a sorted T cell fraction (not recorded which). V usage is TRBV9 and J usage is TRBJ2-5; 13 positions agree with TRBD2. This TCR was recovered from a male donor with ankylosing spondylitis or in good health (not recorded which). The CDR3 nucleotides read TGTGCCAGCAGCGTAGGTACTAGCGGGAGGGCCGAAGAGACCCAGTACTTC. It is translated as CASSVGTSGRAEETQYF.